The clone carrying this TCR beta chain occurred many times. As yet, its antigen is unknown. This sample stems from a study of read filtering for tumor transcriptome and immune sequencing. As for the study in general: After DNase treatment, RNA was made into whole-transcriptome libraries. Whole-study results and caveats: This fraction held mixed bone marrow immune cells after CD138-negative sorting. Dropping single-read clonotypes raised IR-seq and RNA-seq shared-clonotype correlation. Compared with RNA-seq, IR-seq gave much higher clonotype depth and reliability.

From 350 to 500 ng of RNA, a library with molecular barcoded alpha/delta and beta/gamma adaptors was made. Each CDR3 protein gets one entry after TCRdb re-called the reads with MiXCR. The table has 120,000 or so distinct CDR3 sequences, 10% to 15% seen once. The TCR originated in a donor aged 40 or older with multiple myeloma. The sequenced sample was a population of CD138-negative cells sorted from bone marrow.

CDR3 DNA: TGTGCCAGCAGCTCCCCCCTGGGGTCTGGCTACACCTTC. It is translated as CASSSPLGSGYTF. The chain recombines TRBV5-4 with TRBJ1-2; D not certain. CDR1 and CDR2 from the germline V gene are SGHNT and YYREEE (reference sequence). The CDR3 spans 13 residues. The V end lost 3 bases, the J end lost 7 bases, and 13 bases lay between the germline ends.